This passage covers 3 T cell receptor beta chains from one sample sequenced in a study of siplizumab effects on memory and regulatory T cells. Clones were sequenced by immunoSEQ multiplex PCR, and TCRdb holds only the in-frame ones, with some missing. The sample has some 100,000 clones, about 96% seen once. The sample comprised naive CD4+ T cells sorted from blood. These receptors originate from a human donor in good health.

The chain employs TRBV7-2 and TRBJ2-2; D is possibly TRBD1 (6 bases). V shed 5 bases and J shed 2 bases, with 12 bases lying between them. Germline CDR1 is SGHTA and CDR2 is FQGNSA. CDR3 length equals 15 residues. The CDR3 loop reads CASSRLGTNTGELFF. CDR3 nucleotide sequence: TGTGCCAGCAGCAGGCTGGGGACAAACACCGGGGAGCTGTTTTTT.

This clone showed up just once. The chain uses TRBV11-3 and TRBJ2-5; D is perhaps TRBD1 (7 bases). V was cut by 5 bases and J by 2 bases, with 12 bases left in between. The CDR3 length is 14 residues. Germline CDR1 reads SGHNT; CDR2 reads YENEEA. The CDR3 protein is CASSTRGVQETQYF. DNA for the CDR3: TGTGCCAGCAGCACCAGGGGGGTTCAAGAGACCCAGTACTTC.

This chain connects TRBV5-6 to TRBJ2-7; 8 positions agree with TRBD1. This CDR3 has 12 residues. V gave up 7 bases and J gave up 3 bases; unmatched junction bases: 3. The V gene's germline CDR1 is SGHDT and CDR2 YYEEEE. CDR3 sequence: CASGGQGYEQYF. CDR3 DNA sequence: TGTGCCAGCGGCGGACAGGGCTACGAGCAGTACTTC.